This entry concerns a single T cell receptor beta chain. What it recognizes is unknown. The assay was immunoSEQ multiplex PCR, and TCRdb's table has in-frame clones only and misses some. The table has nearly 90,000 clones, roughly 86% seen once. The sample originates from a study of T cell responses to AZD1222 COVID-19 vaccine. Across the whole study: Second-dose timings of about 4 or about 12 weeks were pooled.

The CDR3 runs 11 residues. CDR1 and CDR2 (germline): SEHNR, FQNEAQ (reference sequence). Deletions cut 6 bases from V and 7 bases from J, with 9 bases between. Study findings and constraints: Unmutated variant regions are reportedly targeted by nearly half of spike-specific TCRs. Baseline serostatus was positive in only six AZD1222 recipients. No repertoire was sampled before or during the peak T cell response, only after it.

This sequence originates from an adult in good health. This sample comprised peripheral blood, obtained on day 0 of AZD1222 vaccination. The chain employs TRBV7-9 and TRBJ1-1; D is unclear. This chain's CDR3 is CASRDENEAFF. Written as DNA, the CDR3 is TGTGCCAGCAGAGACGAGAATGAAGCTTTCTTT. The full variable domain, completed using reference TRBV7-9 and TRBJ1-1, is DTGVSQNPRHKITKRGQNVTFRCDPISEHNRLYWYRQTLGQGPEFLTYFQNEAQLEKSRLLSDRFSAERPKGSFSTLEIQRTEQGDSAMYLCASRDENEAFFGQGTRLTVV.